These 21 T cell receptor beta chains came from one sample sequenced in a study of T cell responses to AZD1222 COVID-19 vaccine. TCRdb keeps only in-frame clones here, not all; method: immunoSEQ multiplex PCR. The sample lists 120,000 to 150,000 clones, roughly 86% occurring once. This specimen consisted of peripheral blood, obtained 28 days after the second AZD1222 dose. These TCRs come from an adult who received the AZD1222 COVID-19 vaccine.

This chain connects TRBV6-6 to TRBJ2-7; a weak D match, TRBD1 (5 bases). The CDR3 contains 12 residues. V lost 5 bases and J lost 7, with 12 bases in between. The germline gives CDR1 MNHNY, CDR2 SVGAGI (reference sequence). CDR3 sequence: CASSRQQAEQYF. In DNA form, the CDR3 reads TGTGCCAGCAGTCGCCAACAGGCTGAGCAGTACTTC.

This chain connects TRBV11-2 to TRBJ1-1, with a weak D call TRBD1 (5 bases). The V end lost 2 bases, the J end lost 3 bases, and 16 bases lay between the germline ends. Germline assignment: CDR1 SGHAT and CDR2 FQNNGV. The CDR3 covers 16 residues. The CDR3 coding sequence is TGTGCCAGCAGCTTATTGCGGGGGGGGTTGGACACTGAAGCTTTCTTT. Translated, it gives CASSLLRGGLDTEAFF. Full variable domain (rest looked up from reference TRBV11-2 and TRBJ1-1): EAGVAQSPRYKIIEKRQSVAFWCNPISGHATLYWYQQILGQGPKLLIQFQNNGVVDDSQLPKDRFSAERLKGVDSTLKIQPAKLEDSAVYLCASSLLRGGLDTEAFFGQGTRLTVV.

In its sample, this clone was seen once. The chain's CDR3 is CAWSVLGSPLHF. In DNA, the CDR3 is TGTGCCTGGAGTGTATTAGGTTCACCCCTCCACTTT. The J gene is TRBJ1-6, the V gene TRBV30; D is uncertain. In germline, CDR1 is GTSNPN, CDR2 SVGIG (reference sequence). V lost 0 bases to trimming and J lost 9 bases, with 6 bases between them. The CDR3 length is 12 residues.

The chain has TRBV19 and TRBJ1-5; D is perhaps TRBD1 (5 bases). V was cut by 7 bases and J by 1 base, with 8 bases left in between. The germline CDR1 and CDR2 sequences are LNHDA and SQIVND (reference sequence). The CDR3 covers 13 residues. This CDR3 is CASNRDSNQPQHF. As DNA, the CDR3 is TGTGCCAGTAATAGGGACAGCAATCAGCCCCAGCATTTT.

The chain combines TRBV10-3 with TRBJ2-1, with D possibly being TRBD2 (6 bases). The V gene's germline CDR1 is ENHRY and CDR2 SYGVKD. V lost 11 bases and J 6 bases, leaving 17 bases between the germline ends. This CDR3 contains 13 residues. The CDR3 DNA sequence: TGTGCCGGAGGGCTAGCGAATAGCAATGAGCAGTTCTTC. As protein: CAGGLANSNEQFF.

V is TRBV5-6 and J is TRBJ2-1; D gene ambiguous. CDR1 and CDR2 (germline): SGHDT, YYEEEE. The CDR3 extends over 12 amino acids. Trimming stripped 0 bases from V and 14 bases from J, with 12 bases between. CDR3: CASSLGTTSKFF. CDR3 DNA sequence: TGTGCCAGCAGCTTGGGCACAACATCTAAGTTCTTC.

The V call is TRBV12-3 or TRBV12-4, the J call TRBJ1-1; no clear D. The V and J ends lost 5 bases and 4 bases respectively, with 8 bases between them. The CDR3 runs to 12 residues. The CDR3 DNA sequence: TGTGCCAGCAGTCGCGGGGTCACTGAAGCTTTCTTT. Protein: CASSRGVTEAFF.

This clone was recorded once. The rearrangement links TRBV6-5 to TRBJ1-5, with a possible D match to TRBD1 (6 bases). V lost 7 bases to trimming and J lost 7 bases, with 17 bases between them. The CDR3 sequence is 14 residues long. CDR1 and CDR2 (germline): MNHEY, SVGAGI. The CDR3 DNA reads TGTGCCAGCACAACACAGGGAAGCAGGCAGCCCCAGCATTTT. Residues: CASTTQGSRQPQHF.

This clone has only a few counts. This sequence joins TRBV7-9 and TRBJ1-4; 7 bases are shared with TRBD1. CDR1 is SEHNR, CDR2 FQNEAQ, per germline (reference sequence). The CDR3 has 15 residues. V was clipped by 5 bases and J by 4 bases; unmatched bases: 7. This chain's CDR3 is CASSRPDRVNEKLFF. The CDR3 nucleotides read TGTGCCAGCAGCAGACCTGACAGGGTTAATGAAAAACTGTTTTTT. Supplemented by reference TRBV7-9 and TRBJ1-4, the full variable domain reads DTGVSQNPRHKITKRGQNVTFRCDPISEHNRLYWYRQTLGQGPEFLTYFQNEAQLEKSRLLSDRFSAERPKGSFSTLEIQRTEQGDSAMYLCASSRPDRVNEKLFFGSGTQLSVL.

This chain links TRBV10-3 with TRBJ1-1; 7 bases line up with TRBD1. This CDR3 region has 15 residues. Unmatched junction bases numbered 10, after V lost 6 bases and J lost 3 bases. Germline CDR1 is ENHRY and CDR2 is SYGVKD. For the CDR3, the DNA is TGTGCCATCAGGGGAATACAGGGGATGGACACTGAAGCTTTCTTT. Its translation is CAIRGIQGMDTEAFF.

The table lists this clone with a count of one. The chain's CDR3 is CASSQQSSGNTIYF. The CDR3 coding sequence is TGTGCCAGCAGCCAGCAAAGCTCTGGAAACACCATATATTTT. V is TRBV6-6 and J is TRBJ1-3; D call uncertain. The germline V gene encodes CDR1 MNHNY and CDR2 SVGAGI (reference sequence). The ends were cut back, 6 bases at V and 0 bases at J, with 9 bases in the middle. The CDR3 runs 14 residues.

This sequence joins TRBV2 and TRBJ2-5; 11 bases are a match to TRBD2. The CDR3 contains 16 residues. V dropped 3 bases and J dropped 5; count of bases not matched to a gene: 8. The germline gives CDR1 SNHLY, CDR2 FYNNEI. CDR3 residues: CASSDSVAGGYETQYF. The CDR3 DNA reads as TGTGCCAGCAGTGATAGTGTAGCGGGGGGGTATGAGACCCAGTACTTC.

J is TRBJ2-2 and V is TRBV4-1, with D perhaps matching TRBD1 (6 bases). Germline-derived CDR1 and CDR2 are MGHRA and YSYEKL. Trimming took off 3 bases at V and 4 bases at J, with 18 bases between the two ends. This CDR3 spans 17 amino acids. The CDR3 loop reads CASSQVSRGPSTGELFF. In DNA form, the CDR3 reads TGCGCCAGCAGCCAGGTATCCAGGGGACCGAGCACCGGGGAGCTGTTTTTT.

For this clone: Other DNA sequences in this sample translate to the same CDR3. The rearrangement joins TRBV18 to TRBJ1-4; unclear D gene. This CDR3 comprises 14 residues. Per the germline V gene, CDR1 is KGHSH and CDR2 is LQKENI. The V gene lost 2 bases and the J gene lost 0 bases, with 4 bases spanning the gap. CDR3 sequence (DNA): TGTGCCAGCTCACCAGGAGCAACTAATGAAAAACTGTTTTTT. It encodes CASSPGATNEKLFF.

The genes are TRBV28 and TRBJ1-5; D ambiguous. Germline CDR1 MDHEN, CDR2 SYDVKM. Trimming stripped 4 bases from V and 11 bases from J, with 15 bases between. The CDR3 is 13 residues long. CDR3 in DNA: TGTGCCAGCAGTTCCTCTCTTCCCGTGGCCCAGCATTTT. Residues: CASSSSLPVAQHF.

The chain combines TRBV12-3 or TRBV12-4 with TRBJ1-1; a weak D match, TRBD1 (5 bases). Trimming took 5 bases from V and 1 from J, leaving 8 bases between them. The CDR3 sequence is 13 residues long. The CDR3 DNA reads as TGTGCCAGCAGTAGAACAGGGAACACTGAAGCTTTCTTT. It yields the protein CASSRTGNTEAFF.

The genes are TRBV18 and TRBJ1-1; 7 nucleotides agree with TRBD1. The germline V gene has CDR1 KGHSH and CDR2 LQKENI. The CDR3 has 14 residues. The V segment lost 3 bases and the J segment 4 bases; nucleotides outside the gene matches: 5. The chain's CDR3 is CASSPETGTTEAFF. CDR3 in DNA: TGTGCCAGCTCACCTGAGACAGGGACCACTGAAGCTTTCTTT.

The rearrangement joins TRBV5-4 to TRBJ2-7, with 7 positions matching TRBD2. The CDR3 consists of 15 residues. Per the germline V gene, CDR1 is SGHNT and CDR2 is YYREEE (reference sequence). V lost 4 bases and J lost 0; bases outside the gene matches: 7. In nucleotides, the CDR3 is TGTGCCAGCAGCCCCGGGAGCGGGGCCTCCTACGAGCAGTACTTC. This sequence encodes CASSPGSGASYEQYF.

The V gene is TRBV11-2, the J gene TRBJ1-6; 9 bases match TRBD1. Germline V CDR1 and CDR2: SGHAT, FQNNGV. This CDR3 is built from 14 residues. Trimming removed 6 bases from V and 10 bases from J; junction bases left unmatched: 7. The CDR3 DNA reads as TGTGCCAGCAGACATCCGGGACAGGGATCACCCCTCCACTTT. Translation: CASRHPGQGSPLHF.

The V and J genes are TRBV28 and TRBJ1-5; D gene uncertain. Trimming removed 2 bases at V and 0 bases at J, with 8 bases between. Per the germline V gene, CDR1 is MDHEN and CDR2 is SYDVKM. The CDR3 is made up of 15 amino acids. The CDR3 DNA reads TGTGCCAGCAGTTTAATCGGCGATAGCAATCAGCCCCAGCATTTT. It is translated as CASSLIGDSNQPQHF. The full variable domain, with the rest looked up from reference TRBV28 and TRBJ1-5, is DVKVTQSSRYLVKRTGEKVFLECVQDMDHENMFWYRQDPGLGLRLIYFSYDVKMKEKGDIPEGYSVSREKKERFSLILESASTNQTSMYLCASSLIGDSNQPQHFGDGTRLSIL.

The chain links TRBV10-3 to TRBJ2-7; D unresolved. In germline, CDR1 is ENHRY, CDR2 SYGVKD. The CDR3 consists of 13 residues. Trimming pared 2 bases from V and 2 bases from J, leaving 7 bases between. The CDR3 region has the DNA TGTGCCATCAGTGAGCCAATGACCTACGAGCAGTACTTC. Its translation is CAISEPMTYEQYF.